What follows are 10 T cell receptor beta chains derived from one specimen sequenced in a study of cytotoxic CD8 clonotypes in ibrutinib-treated CLL (dated by TCRdb to the early 2020s). The time point label of this sample denotes: around 25 months on ibrutinib. Library generation was performed with the immunoSEQ multiplex PCR assay. Drawn from immuneACCESS, this table holds only the in-frame rearrangements with V and J called that TCRdb kept. Clones are partly lost; checked studies trace under half to an unresolved V gene and leave the rest unexplained. The sample yields more than 150,000 clones; 72% were counted once. The top ten hold about an eighth of the sample. This specimen was PBMCs, taken after 24 months of ibrutinib treatment. These receptors came from a human donor with chronic lymphocytic leukemia.

Only a few counts were recorded for this clone. The gene calls are TRBV28 and TRBJ1-2; TRBD1 matches 8 bases. The CDR3 spans 13 residues. V lost 3 bases and J lost 8; bases outside the gene matches: 5. The germline V gene encodes CDR1 MDHEN and CDR2 SYDVKM. The CDR3 sequence is CASSFRRGQGYTF. The CDR3, as DNA: TGTGCCAGCAGTTTTCGCAGGGGGCAGGGCTACACCTTC.

The rearrangement uses TRBV7-9 and TRBJ2-5; TRBD1 might be the D (6 bases). V was shortened by 3 bases and J by 2 bases, with 13 bases between the two germline ends. This CDR3 comprises 15 residues. The V gene's germline CDR1 is SEHNR and CDR2 FQNEAQ (reference sequence). CDR3 sequence: CASSFRSGEQETQYF. CDR3 coding DNA: TGTGCCAGCAGCTTTCGGTCAGGGGAGCAAGAGACCCAGTACTTC.

The chain is built from TRBV15 and TRBJ1-5, with TRBD1 identical over 8 bases. The length of the CDR3 is 14 residues. Trimming cost V 5 bases and J 9 bases; bases outside gene matches: 9. CDR1 is LNHNV and CDR2 is YYDKDF in the germline V gene (reference sequence). The DNA for the CDR3 is TGTGCCACCAGCGAGGACAGGGACCTCGGGCCCCAGCATTTT. Its translation is CATSEDRDLGPQHF. Combining the CDR3 with reference TRBV15 and TRBJ1-5 gives the whole variable domain DAMVIQNPRYQVTQFGKPVTLSCSQTLNHNVMYWYQQKSSQAPKLLFHYYDKDFNNEADTPDNFQSRRPNTSFCFLDIRSPGLGDTAMYLCATSEDRDLGPQHFGDGTRLSIL.

The chain is built from TRBV27 and TRBJ2-7; D unclear. The CDR3 is 15 amino acids. Looked up from germline, CDR1 is MNHEY and CDR2 is SMNVEV (reference sequence). The germline V and J ends were trimmed by 5 bases and 2 bases, with 16 bases remaining between them. CDR3 sequence (DNA): TGTGCCAGCAGTCCCCTCTCTAGAGGTGCCTACGAGCAGTACTTC. It encodes CASSPLSRGAYEQYF.

This clone was picked up one time. This chain connects TRBV5-1 to TRBJ2-5; D is unresolved. Germline loops: CDR1 SGHRS, CDR2 YFSETQ. The CDR3 is 14 residues long. With 4 bases removed from V and 2 bases from J, the gap between germline ends came to 12 bases. The CDR3 protein is CASSQSAEQETQYF. CDR3 DNA: TGCGCCAGCAGCCAATCGGCGGAGCAAGAGACCCAGTACTTC.

J is TRBJ1-1 and V is TRBV18; D is unresolved. The CDR3 has 14 amino acids. Deletions cut 2 bases from V and 3 bases from J, with 10 bases between. Germline V gene sequence: CDR1 KGHSH, CDR2 LQKENI. The CDR3 reads CASSPGVWDTEAFF. CDR3 bases: TGTGCCAGCTCACCAGGGGTTTGGGACACTGAAGCTTTCTTT.

The chain links TRBV27 to TRBJ2-7; D is undetermined. The germline V gene has CDR1 MNHEY and CDR2 SMNVEV (reference sequence). This CDR3 comprises 15 residues. Trimming took 3 bases from V and 3 from J, leaving 15 bases between them. This CDR3 is CASSFSLGNYYEQYF. The CDR3 bases are TGTGCCAGCAGTTTCTCGTTGGGAAATTACTACGAGCAGTACTTC.

Only a few counts were recorded for this clone. The chain combines TRBV6-5 with TRBJ2-1; TRBD2 matches 7 bases. Per the germline V gene, CDR1 is MNHEY and CDR2 is SVGAGI. The CDR3 runs 13 residues. Trimming at V came to 6 bases and at J to 4 bases, leaving 3 bases not matched to a gene. The DNA of the CDR3 is TGTGCCAGCAGGCTAGCGGAGTACAATGAGCAGTTCTTC. Its protein product is CASRLAEYNEQFF.

This clone was counted a few times. This rearrangement joins TRBV7-2 to TRBJ1-5; 9 bases line up with TRBD1. Germline CDR1 and CDR2: SGHTA and FQGNSA. V was clipped by 2 bases and J by 0 bases; unmatched bases: 5. This CDR3 region has 17 residues. The CDR3 DNA reads as TGTGCCAGCAGCTTATTGGGACAGGGCATTAGCAATCAGCCCCAGCATTTT. Translating it yields CASSLLGQGISNQPQHF.

The CDR3 region is CASSLHEGTEAFF. CDR3 DNA sequence: TGCGCCAGCAGCCTCCACGAGGGGACTGAAGCTTTCTTT. The chain joins TRBV4-3 to TRBJ1-1, with D perhaps TRBD1 (5 bases). The CDR3 length is 13 residues. Germline V gene sequence: CDR1 LGHNA, CDR2 YSLEER. The ends were cut back, 4 bases at V and 5 bases at J, with 11 bases in the middle.